This T cell receptor (beta chain) was identified during a study of blood T cell repertoires in COVID-19. Study overall: Sample material is recorded as cDNA or gDNA derived from T cells, B-cell-depleted T cells, or PBMCs.

Method: immunoSEQ multiplex PCR; TCRdb's copy keeps in-frame clones and lacks some. The sample lists 80,000 to 95,000 clones, 80% to 90% occurring once. Patients from Seattle were sampled longitudinally, starting during active infection. Germline assignment: CDR1 SGHNT and CDR2 YYREEE (reference sequence). CDR3 length: 14 amino acids. V was clipped by 4 bases and J by 8 bases; unmatched bases: 9. The chain carries TRBV5-4 and TRBJ1-2, with 9 bases identical to TRBD1. The sample taken for sequencing was peripheral blood. The TCR originated in a man older than 75 with COVID-19, enrolled during active disease. The DNA of the CDR3 is TGTGCCAGCAGCCCCGGACAGGGGATGGAGGGCTACACCTTC. Protein sequence: CASSPGQGMEGYTF. Filled out from reference TRBV5-4 and TRBJ1-2, the complete variable domain reads ETGVTQSPTHLIKTRGQQVTLRCSSQSGHNTVSWYQQALGQGPQFIFQYYREEENGRGNFPPRFSGLQFPNYSSELNVNALELDDSALYLCASSPGQGMEGYTFGSGTRLTVV.